A selection of T cell receptor beta chains follows, all from one sample in a study of chemoradiotherapy in HPV16-positive cancers. The method was immunoSEQ multiplex PCR; TCRdb's version includes in-frame clones alone and lacks a portion of them. Of around 17,000 clones listed, about three quarters are singletons. The material was tumor tissue, obtained from a patient who underwent chemoradiotherapy. Receptors were obtained from a human donor with HPV-associated anogenital cancer. Both conserved end residues are part of each CDR3. A D gene is named only where the DNA matches it firmly. Clone size is shown for a subset of rows, as once, few, many or a class of expanded clone.

TGTGCCAGCAGCTCGACAGGGGCCTCCTACAATGAGCAGTTCTTC	CASSSTGASYNEQFF	15	NA	TRBV7-3	TRBJ2-1	TRBD1
TGCGCCAGCAGCTTCGGACCGGGCACTGAAGCTTTCTTT	CASSFGPGTEAFF	13	NA	TRBV5-1	TRBJ1-1	NA
TGCGCCAGCAGCTTGATGACCCCGACCTACGAGCAGTACTTC	CASSLMTPTYEQYF	14	few	TRBV5-1	TRBJ2-7	NA
TGTGCCAGCAGCTTGTCAGCCAAAAACATTCAGTACTTC	CASSLSAKNIQYF	13	few	TRBV5-6	TRBJ2-4	NA
TGTGCCAGCAGTTTAGACAGGAACTATGGCTACACCTTC	CASSLDRNYGYTF	13	NA	TRBV27	TRBJ1-2	NA
TGTGCCAGCAGGGACAGGGGGTACGAGCAGTACTTC	CASRDRGYEQYF	12	few	TRBV2	TRBJ2-7	TRBD1
TGTGCCAGCAGTAAGACAGGAGTGGTCGGCTACACCTTC	CASSKTGVVGYTF	13	NA	TRBV6-5	TRBJ1-2	NA
TGTGCCAGCAGGATGGATACGGGGGGCAATCAGCCCCAGCATTTT	CASRMDTGGNQPQHF	15	NA	TRBV6-1	TRBJ1-5	NA
TGTGCCAGCAGTTACCGGACACGTCAAGAGACCCAGTACTTC	CASSYRTRQETQYF	14	few	TRBV6-5	TRBJ2-5	NA
TGTGCCACCAGCAGAGATATTAAGCGGGTCACAGATACGCAGTATTTT	CATSRDIKRVTDTQYF	16	NA	TRBV15	TRBJ2-3	NA
TGTGCCTGGAGCCTCACCCTATCGGGCAGGGGGGGTTCACCCCTCCACTTT	CAWSLTLSGRGGSPLHF	17	NA	TRBV30	TRBJ1-6	TRBD1
TGTGCCAGTGGACGGGCTCAATATAATTCACCCCTCCACTTT	CASGRAQYNSPLHF	14	NA	TRBV6-5	TRBJ1-6	NA
TGTGCCAGCAGTCCCGGATCAACTGGCTACACCTTC	CASSPGSTGYTF	12	NA	TRBV6-5	TRBJ1-2	NA
TGCGCCAGCAGCCAAGAAGGGCTGATCCGACGAGCCGAGGTCGAGCAGTACTTC	CASSQEGLIRRAEVEQYF	18	NA	TRBV4-1	TRBJ2-7	NA
TGCGCCAGCAGCCAAGGTTGGGGGGAGAATCAGCCCCAGCATTTT	CASSQGWGENQPQHF	15	NA	TRBV4-3	TRBJ1-5	NA
TGTGCCTGGAATCAGCGAGGTACGCAGTATTTT	CAWNQRGTQYF	11	few	TRBV30	TRBJ2-3	NA
TGTGCCACCAGGGGGGCGGACAAAAACATTCAGTACTTC	CATRGADKNIQYF	13	NA	TRBV6-5	TRBJ2-4	NA
TGTGCCAGCAGCTTCAGGGTACGCGATGAGCAGTTCTTC	CASSFRVRDEQFF	13	few	TRBV7-2	TRBJ2-1	NA
TGTGCCAGCAGTGTCGGGACGCCGGGACCCTACGAGCAGTACTTC	CASSVGTPGPYEQYF	15	NA	TRBV2	TRBJ2-7	NA
TGTGCCATCAGTGACGGGACAGGGGTCGACGAGCAGTACTTC	CAISDGTGVDEQYF	14	NA	TRBV10-3	TRBJ2-7	TRBD1
TGTGCCAGCAGCCCAATGACTAGCTCCTACAATGAGCAGTTCTTC	CASSPMTSSYNEQFF	15	NA	TRBV7-2	TRBJ2-1	NA
TGTGCCAGCAGTGTATCCTGGACTAGCACAGATACGCAGTATTTT	CASSVSWTSTDTQYF	15	few	TRBV6-1	TRBJ2-3	NA
TGTGCCAGCAGCTTAGATTCCGGGAGCAATCAGCCCCAGCATTTT	CASSLDSGSNQPQHF	15	NA	TRBV11-2	TRBJ1-5	NA
TGTGCCAGCAGATCCCTCCAGGTGGAAGCTTTCTTT	CASRSLQVEAFF	12	NA	TRBV28	TRBJ1-1	NA
TGCGCCAGCAGCCTTGCCCTAGCGGGAGTCTTGGCCGGGGAGCTGTTTTTT	CASSLALAGVLAGELFF	17	NA	TRBV5-1	TRBJ2-2	TRBD2